This T cell receptor (beta chain) was observed in a study of identical twins. Study-wide findings and caveats: It was cross-sectional statistical analysis, not following the same donors, that the conclusions relied on. Twins shared beta out-of-frame sequences in excess, but this excess was weaker.

There were only healthy Caucasians among the donors. Of note for this clonotype: The antigen is undetermined.

MiXCR, run by TCRdb on the 5' RACE reads, gives a single entry per CDR3 protein. The data hold 420,000 or so distinct CDR3 sequences, with about 18% observed a single time. Trimming shortened V by 4 bases and J by 2 bases, and 8 bases separated the two germline ends. The CDR3 length is 13 residues. Germline-derived CDR1 and CDR2 are MNHEY and SVGAGI. The sequenced sample consisted of naive T cells sorted from blood. The chain carries TRBV6-5 and TRBJ1-1; D not certain. The receptor's source is a man aged 45 to 65 in good health. CDR3 protein: CASSWAGNTEAFF. The CDR3 coding sequence is TGTGCCAGCAGTTGGGCAGGCAACACTGAAGCTTTCTTT.